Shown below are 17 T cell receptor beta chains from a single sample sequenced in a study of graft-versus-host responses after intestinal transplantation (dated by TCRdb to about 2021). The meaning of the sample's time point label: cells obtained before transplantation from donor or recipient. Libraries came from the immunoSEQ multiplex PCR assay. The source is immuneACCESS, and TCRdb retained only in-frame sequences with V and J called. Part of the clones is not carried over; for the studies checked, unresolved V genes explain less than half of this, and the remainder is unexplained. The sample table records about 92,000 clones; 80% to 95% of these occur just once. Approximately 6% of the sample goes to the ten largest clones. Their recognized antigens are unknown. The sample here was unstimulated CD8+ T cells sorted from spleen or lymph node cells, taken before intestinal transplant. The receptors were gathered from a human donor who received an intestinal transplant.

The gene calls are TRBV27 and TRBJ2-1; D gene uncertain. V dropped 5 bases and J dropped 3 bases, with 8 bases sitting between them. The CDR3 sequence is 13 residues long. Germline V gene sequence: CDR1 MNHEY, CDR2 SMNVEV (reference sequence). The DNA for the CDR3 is TGTGCCAGCAGTGAGATTGGCTACAATGAGCAGTTCTTC. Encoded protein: CASSEIGYNEQFF.

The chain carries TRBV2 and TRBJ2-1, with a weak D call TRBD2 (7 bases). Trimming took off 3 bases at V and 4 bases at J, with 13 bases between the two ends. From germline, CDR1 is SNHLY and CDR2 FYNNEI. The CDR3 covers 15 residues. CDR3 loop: CASSDKGGAYNEQFF. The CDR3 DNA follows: TGTGCCAGCAGTGATAAGGGGGGGGCGTACAATGAGCAGTTCTTC.

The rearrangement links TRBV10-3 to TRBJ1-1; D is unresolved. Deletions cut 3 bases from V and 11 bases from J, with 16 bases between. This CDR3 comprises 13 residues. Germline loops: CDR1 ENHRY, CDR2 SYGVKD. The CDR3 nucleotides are TGTGCCATCAGTGATTGGCCGGCCCCAGAGGCTTTCTTT. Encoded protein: CAISDWPAPEAFF.

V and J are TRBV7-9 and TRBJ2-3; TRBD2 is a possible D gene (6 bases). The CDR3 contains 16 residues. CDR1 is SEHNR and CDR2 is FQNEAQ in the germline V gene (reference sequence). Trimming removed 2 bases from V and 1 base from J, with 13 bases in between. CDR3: CASSLFASVGTDTQYF. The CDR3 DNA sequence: TGTGCCAGCAGCTTATTCGCTAGCGTGGGCACAGATACGCAGTATTTT.

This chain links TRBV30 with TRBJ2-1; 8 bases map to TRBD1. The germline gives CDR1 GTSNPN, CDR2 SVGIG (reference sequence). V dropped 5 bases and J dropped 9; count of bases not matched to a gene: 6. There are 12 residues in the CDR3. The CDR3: CAWWAGGSEQFF. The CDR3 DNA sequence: TGTGCCTGGTGGGCAGGGGGCAGTGAGCAGTTCTTC. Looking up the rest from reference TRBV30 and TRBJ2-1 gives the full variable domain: SQTIHQWPATLVQPVGSPLSLECTVEGTSNPNLYWYRQAAGRGLQLLFYSVGIGQISSEVPQNLSASRPQDRQFILSSKKLLLSDSGFYLCAWWAGGSEQFFGPGTRLTVL.

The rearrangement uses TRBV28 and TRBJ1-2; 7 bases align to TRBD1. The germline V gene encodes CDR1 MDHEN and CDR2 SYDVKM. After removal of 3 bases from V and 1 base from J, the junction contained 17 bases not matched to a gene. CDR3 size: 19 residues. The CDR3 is CASSFPETLNRGINYGYTF. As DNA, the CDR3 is TGTGCCAGCAGTTTTCCCGAAACGCTAAACAGGGGAATTAACTATGGCTACACCTTC.

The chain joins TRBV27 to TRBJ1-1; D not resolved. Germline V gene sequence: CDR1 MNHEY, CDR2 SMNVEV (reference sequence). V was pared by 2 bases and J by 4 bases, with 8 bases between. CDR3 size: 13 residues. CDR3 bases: TGTGCCAGCAGTTTAGGGAGCGGCACTGAAGCTTTCTTT. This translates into CASSLGSGTEAFF.

CDR3 amino acids: CASSLIPPLGRSTDTQYF. The CDR3 nucleotides read TGTGCCAGCAGCCTAATTCCCCCGCTCGGGCGGAGCACAGATACGCAGTATTTT. The chain uses TRBV7-3 and TRBJ2-3; D is ambiguous. Trimming shortened V by 5 bases and J by 0 bases, and 21 bases separated the two germline ends. The CDR3 covers 18 residues. Germline V lookup: CDR1 SGHTA, CDR2 FQGTGA.

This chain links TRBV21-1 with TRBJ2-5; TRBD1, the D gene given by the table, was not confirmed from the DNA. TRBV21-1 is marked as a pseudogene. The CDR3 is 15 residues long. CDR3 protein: CASSQKRGIAETQYF. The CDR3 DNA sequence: TGTGCCAGCAGCCAAAAGAGGGGGATTGCAGAGACCCAGTACTTC.

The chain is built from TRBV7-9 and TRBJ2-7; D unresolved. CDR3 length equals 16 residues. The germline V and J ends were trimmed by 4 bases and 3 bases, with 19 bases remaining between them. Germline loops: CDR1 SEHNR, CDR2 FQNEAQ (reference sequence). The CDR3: CASSWTSGPLLYEQYF. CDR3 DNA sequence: TGTGCCAGCAGCTGGACCTCCGGGCCCCTACTCTACGAGCAGTACTTC.

The CDR3 is CASSSGYGTSMGETQYF. The CDR3 coding sequence is TGTGCCAGCAGCTCGGGGTATGGGACGTCCATGGGAGAGACCCAGTACTTC. The genes are TRBV5-6 and TRBJ2-5, with D perhaps TRBD1 or TRBD2 (5 bases each). Looked up from germline, CDR1 is SGHDT and CDR2 is YYEEEE. Between the trimmed V and J ends, which lost 3 bases and 4 bases, there was a span of 22 bases. This CDR3 comprises 17 residues.

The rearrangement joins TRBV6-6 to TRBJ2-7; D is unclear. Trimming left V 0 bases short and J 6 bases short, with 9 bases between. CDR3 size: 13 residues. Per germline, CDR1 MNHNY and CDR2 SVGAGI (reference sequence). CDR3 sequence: CASSYSVWGEQYF. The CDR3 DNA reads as TGTGCCAGCAGTTACTCGGTATGGGGCGAGCAGTACTTC.

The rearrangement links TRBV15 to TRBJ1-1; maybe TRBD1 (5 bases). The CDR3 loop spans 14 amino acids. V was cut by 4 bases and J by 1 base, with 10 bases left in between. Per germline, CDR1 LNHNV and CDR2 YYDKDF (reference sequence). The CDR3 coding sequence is TGTGCCACCAGCACAGGGAACGCGAACACTGAAGCTTTCTTT. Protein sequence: CATSTGNANTEAFF.

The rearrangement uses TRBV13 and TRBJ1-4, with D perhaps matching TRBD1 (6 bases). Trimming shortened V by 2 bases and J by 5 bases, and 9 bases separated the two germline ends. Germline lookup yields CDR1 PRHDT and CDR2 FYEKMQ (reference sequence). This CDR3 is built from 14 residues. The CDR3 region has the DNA TGTGCCAGCAGCTTACAGGGGAGGAATGAAAAACTGTTTTTT. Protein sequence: CASSLQGRNEKLFF. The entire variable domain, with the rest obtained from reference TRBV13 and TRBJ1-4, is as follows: AAGVIQSPRHLIKEKRETATLKCYPIPRHDTVYWYQQGPGQDPQFLISFYEKMQSDKGSIPDRFSAQQFSDYHSELNMSSLELGDSALYFCASSLQGRNEKLFFGSGTQLSVL.

The CDR3 nucleotides are TGTGCCAGCAGCCCCTCCGCGGGATACACAGATACGCAGTATTTT. This sequence encodes CASSPSAGYTDTQYF. This chain links TRBV6-1 with TRBJ2-3, with D possibly being TRBD2 (6 bases). Per germline, CDR1 MNHNS and CDR2 SASEGT. Trimming took off 6 bases at V and 2 bases at J, with 15 bases between the two ends. The CDR3 runs to 15 residues.

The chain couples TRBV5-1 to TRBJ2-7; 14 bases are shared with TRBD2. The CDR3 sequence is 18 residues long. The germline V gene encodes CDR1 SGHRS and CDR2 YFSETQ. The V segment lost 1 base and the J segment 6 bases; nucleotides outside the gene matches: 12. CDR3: CASSLRGTSGSSYSEQYF. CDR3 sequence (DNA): TGCGCCAGCAGCTTGCGGGGGACTAGCGGGAGTTCGTATAGCGAGCAGTACTTC.

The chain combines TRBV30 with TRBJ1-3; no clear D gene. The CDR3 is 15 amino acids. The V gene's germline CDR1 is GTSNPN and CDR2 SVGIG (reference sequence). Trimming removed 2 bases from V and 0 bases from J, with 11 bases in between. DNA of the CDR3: TGTGCCTGGAGTAGGCCTGCTCGCTCTGGAAACACCATATATTTT. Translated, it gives CAWSRPARSGNTIYF. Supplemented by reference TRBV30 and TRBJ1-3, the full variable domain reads SQTIHQWPATLVQPVGSPLSLECTVEGTSNPNLYWYRQAAGRGLQLLFYSVGIGQISSEVPQNLSASRPQDRQFILSSKKLLLSDSGFYLCAWSRPARSGNTIYFGEGSWLTVV.